This TCR beta chain was recorded in a study of T-cell reconstitution after alpha-beta-depleted transplantation in children. This clonotype was counted many times. Library preparation (for TCRbeta) was performed with unique molecular identifiers. TCRdb re-called the PCR reads with MiXCR, one entry per CDR3 protein. This table has 150,000 to 200,000 distinct CDR3 sequences, around 6.8% appearing once. V lost 1 base and J 5 bases, leaving 10 bases between the germline ends. Germline V gene data show CDR1 as KGHDR and CDR2 as SFDVKD. CDR3 length: 14 amino acids. This material consisted of PBMCs from the stem cell graft donor, taken from the stem cell graft. The V call is TRBV24-1, the J call TRBJ2-5; D is uncertain. The receptor was derived from a human donor who donated a stem cell graft to a child with Wiskott-Aldrich syndrome. The CDR3 nucleotides read TGTGCCACCAGTGATTTTGGGCAGGATGAGACCCAGTACTTC. This codes for CATSDFGQDETQYF.